This is a list of T cell receptor beta chains from one sample in a study of cytomegalovirus exposure and HLA in healthy donors. Generated by immunoSEQ multiplex PCR, the TCRdb table keeps only in-frame clones and is missing some. The table lists 250,000 to 350,000 clones, 65% to 85% of them singletons. Sequences were obtained from PBMCs. The receptors here all came from a female donor in good health and CMV-seronegative. The CDR3 runs from the conserved cysteine through the conserved F or W. The D gene is left open where the match is weak. Size is stated for part of the rows, as once, few or many counts, or as a class when the clone is expanded.

d_call	v_call	j_call	clone_size	cdr3_aa	cdr3_nt
TRBD2	TRBV5-4	TRBJ2-7	NA	CASSVWTSGFYEQYF	TGTGCCAGCAGCGTTTGGACTAGCGGGTTCTACGAGCAGTACTTC
TRBD2	TRBV9	TRBJ2-3	NA	CASSGTSGRALVFRTDTQYF	TGTGCCAGCAGCGGGACTAGCGGGAGGGCCCTTGTATTCCGCACAGATACGCAGTATTTT
TRBD1	TRBV5-5	TRBJ2-5	NA	CASSQTGFQETQYF	TGTGCCAGCAGCCAGACAGGGTTTCAAGAGACCCAGTACTTC
NA	TRBV5-1	TRBJ2-2	NA	CASSLLSSTGELFF	TGCGCCAGCAGCTTGCTCAGTTCGACCGGGGAGCTGTTTTTT
TRBD2	TRBV27	TRBJ2-1	NA	CASSSTGLAGGNEQFF	TGTGCCAGCAGTTCCACGGGACTAGCGGGAGGGAATGAGCAGTTCTTC
NA	TRBV19	TRBJ2-2	NA	CASTGLETNTGELFF	TGTGCCAGTACGGGACTGGAAACGAACACCGGGGAGCTGTTTTTT
NA	TRBV9	TRBJ1-2	few	CASSPVPYGDRRTYGYTF	TGTGCCAGCAGCCCAGTCCCTTACGGAGACAGGCGAACTTATGGCTACACCTTC
TRBD1	TRBV5-1	TRBJ2-1	NA	CASSPRQGNEQFF	TGCGCCAGCAGCCCGAGACAGGGCAATGAGCAGTTCTTC
TRBD1	TRBV7-2	TRBJ1-1	NA	CASSFTGTGKNTEAFF	TGTGCCAGCAGCTTCACCGGGACAGGGAAGAACACTGAAGCTTTCTTT
TRBD2	TRBV10-1	TRBJ2-2	NA	CASSEGSGSPTGELFF	TGCGCCAGCAGTGAGGGGAGCGGGAGCCCCACCGGGGAGCTGTTTTTT
TRBD1	TRBV5-1	TRBJ1-4	NA	CASRNRGQTNEKLFF	TGCGCCAGTAGAAACAGGGGTCAAACTAATGAAAAACTGTTTTTT
TRBD2	TRBV6-5	TRBJ2-7	NA	CASSSFSGSPSYEQYF	TGTGCCAGCAGTTCATTTAGCGGGAGCCCATCCTACGAGCAGTACTTC
NA	TRBV6-4	TRBJ2-1	NA	CASSEGGADGGEQFF	TGTGCCAGCAGTGAGGGGGGGGCGGATGGCGGCGAGCAGTTCTTC
NA	TRBV20-1	TRBJ1-5	NA	CSASRGQPQHF	TGCAGTGCTAGTCGCGGTCAGCCCCAGCATTTT
NA	TRBV18	TRBJ1-1	few	CASSPVGGTEAFF	TGTGCCAGCTCACCGGTCGGGGGGACTGAAGCTTTCTTT
NA	TRBV7-9	TRBJ2-3	NA	CSSRTGLTDTQYF	TGTTCCAGCCGAACAGGTCTTACAGATACGCAGTATTTT
TRBD2	TRBV4-1	TRBJ2-1	NA	CASSQGLAGTYNEQFF	TGCGCCAGCAGCCAGGGGCTAGCGGGGACCTACAATGAGCAGTTCTTC
NA	TRBV9	TRBJ1-4	NA	CASSEVGAGDEKLFF	TGTGCCAGCAGCGAGGTGGGGGCTGGGGATGAAAAACTGTTTTTT
TRBD1	TRBV29-1	TRBJ2-2	NA	CSFRTGGTGELFF	TGCAGCTTCCGGACAGGGGGCACCGGGGAGCTGTTTTTT
NA	TRBV7-9	TRBJ2-1	NA	CASRDRRYNEQFF	TGTGCCAGCAGGGACAGACGGTACAATGAGCAGTTCTTC
NA	TRBV2	TRBJ1-2	NA	CASSGPQGNYGYTF	TGTGCCAGCAGTGGACCGCAGGGGAACTATGGCTACACCTTC
NA	TRBV5-1	TRBJ2-2	NA	CASSPMTGDTGELFF	TGCGCCAGCAGCCCGATGACAGGCGACACCGGGGAGCTGTTTTTT